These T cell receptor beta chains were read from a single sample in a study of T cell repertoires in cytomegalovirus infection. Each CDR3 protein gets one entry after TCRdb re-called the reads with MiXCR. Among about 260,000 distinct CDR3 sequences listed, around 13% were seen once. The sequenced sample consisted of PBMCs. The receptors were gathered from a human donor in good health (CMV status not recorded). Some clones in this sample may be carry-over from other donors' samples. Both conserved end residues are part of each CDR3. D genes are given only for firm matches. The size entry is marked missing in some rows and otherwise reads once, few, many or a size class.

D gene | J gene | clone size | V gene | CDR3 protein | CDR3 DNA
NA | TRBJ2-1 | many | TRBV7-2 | CASSILSAGWGNEQFF | TGTGCCAGCAGCATCCTCTCCGCGGGATGGGGCAATGAGCAGTTCTTC
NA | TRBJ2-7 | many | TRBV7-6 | CASSPGLSTYEQYF | TGTGCCAGCAGCCCGGGACTTAGCACCTACGAGCAGTACTTC
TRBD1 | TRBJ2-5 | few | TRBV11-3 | CASSHRDSLKETQYF | TGTGCCAGCAGCCATAGGGACAGCCTCAAAGAGACCCAGTACTTC
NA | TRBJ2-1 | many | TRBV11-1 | CASSPTGEAYNEQFF | TGTGCCAGCAGCCCCACGGGGGAAGCCTACAATGAGCAGTTCTTC
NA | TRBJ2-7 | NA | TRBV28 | CASSHNQGSYEQYF | TGTGCCAGCAGTCACAACCAGGGTTCCTACGAGCAGTACTTC
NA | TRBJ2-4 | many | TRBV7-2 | CASSVIQGNIQYF | TGTGCCAGCAGCGTGATACAGGGCAACATTCAGTACTTC
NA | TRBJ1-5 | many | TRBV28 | CASSLVREGNQPQHF | TGTGCCAGCAGTTTAGTCAGGGAGGGCAATCAGCCCCAGCATTTT
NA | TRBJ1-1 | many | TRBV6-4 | CASSAGVNTEAFF | TGTGCCAGCAGTGCAGGAGTGAACACTGAAGCTTTCTTT
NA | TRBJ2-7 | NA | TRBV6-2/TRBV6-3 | CASSYLASEQYF | TGTGCCAGCAGTTACCTTGCGTCGGAGCAGTACTTC
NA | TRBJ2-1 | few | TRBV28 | CASSPPRYNEQFF | TGTGCCAGCAGTCCCCCACGTTACAATGAGCAGTTCTTC
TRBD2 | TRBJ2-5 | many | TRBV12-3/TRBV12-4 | CASSSSSGLPRAQEETQYF | TGTGCCAGCAGTTCTTCTAGCGGTCTCCCCCGTGCCCAGGAAGAGACCCAGTACTTC
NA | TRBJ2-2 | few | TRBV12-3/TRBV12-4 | CASSLMGGNTGELFF | TGTGCCAGCAGTTTAATGGGGGGGAACACCGGGGAGCTGTTTTTT
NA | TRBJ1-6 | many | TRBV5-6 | CASSPTLFQKNSPLHF | TGTGCCAGCAGCCCCACGCTATTCCAGAAGAATTCACCCCTCCACTTT
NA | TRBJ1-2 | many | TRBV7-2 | CASSLGQLVDNYGYTF | TGTGCCAGCAGCTTAGGACAGCTCGTAGATAACTATGGCTACACCTTC
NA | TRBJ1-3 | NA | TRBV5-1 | CASRESSGNTIYF | TGCGCCAGCAGGGAAAGTTCTGGAAACACCATATATTTT
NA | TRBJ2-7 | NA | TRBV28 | CASRQVPYEQYF | TGTGCCAGCAGACAGGTTCCTTACGAGCAGTACTTC
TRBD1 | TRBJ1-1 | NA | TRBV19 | CASSTGQGRAAFF | TGTGCCAGTAGTACGGGACAGGGGAGGGCAGCTTTCTTT
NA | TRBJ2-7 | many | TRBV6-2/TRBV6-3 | CASRERRTYYEQYF | TGTGCCAGCAGAGAGCGAAGGACTTATTACGAGCAGTACTTC
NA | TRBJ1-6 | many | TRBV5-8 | CASSLARVGNSPLHF | TGTGCCAGCAGCCTGGCCCGTGTCGGTAATTCACCCCTCCACTTT
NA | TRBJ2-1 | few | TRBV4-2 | CASSRKGHEQFF | TGTGCCAGCAGCCGGAAGGGCCATGAGCAGTTCTTC
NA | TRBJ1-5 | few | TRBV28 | CASKINNQPQHF | TGTGCCAGCAAAATTAACAATCAGCCCCAGCATTTT
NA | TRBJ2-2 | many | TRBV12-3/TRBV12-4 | CASSFVGPNTGELFF | TGTGCCAGCAGTTTCGTCGGGCCGAACACCGGGGAGCTGTTTTTT
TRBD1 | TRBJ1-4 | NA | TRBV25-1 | CASSAGGQGQNEKLFF | TGTGCCAGCAGTGCAGGGGGACAGGGCCAGAATGAAAAACTGTTTTTT
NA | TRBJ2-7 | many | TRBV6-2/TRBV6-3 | CASSQTMGKIF | TGTGCCAGCAGCCAAACCATGGGCAAGATCTTC
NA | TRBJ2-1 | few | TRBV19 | CASSIAGSSYNEQFF | TGTGCCAGTAGTATAGCGGGGAGCTCCTACAATGAGCAGTTCTTC
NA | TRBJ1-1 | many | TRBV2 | CASRRTPGEAFF | TGTGCCAGCAGAAGGACGCCAGGGGAAGCTTTCTTT
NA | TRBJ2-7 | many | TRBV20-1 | CSARIPSRGNLYEQYF | TGCAGTGCTAGAATACCCTCCAGGGGCAACCTGTACGAGCAGTACTTC
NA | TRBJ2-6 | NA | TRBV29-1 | CSVVTVSGANVLTF | TGCAGCGTCGTCACAGTCTCTGGGGCCAACGTCCTGACTTTC
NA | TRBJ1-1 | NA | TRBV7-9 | CASSLTEIEAFF | TGTGCCAGCAGCTTGACGGAGATTGAAGCTTTCTTT
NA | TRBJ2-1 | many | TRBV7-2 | CASRTGAGLHEQFF | TGTGCCAGCAGAACGGGGGCTGGGCTGCATGAGCAGTTCTTC
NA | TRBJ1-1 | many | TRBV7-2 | CASRSGGGAFF | TGTGCCAGCAGATCGGGAGGGGGAGCTTTCTTT
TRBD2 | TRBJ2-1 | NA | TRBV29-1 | CSVEGRGGYNEQFF | TGCAGCGTTGAAGGGCGCGGGGGTTACAATGAGCAGTTCTTC
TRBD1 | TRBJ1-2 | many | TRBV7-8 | CASSHRVTGVDGYTF | TGTGCCAGCAGCCACCGGGTGACAGGGGTCGATGGCTACACCTTC
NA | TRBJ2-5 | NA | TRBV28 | CASSSPRLAQETQYF | TGTGCCAGCAGTTCCCCTAGGCTTGCCCAAGAGACCCAGTACTTC
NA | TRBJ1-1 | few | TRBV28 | CASSGTGTGNTEAFF | TGTGCCAGCAGTGGGACCGGGACTGGGAACACTGAAGCTTTCTTT
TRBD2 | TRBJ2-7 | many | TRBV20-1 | CSAVPGLAGFLYEQYF | TGCAGTGCTGTGCCGGGACTAGCGGGATTTCTCTACGAGCAGTACTTC
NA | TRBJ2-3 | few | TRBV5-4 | CASSLDVGRVGDTQYF | TGTGCCAGCAGCTTGGATGTCGGGCGTGTGGGAGATACGCAGTATTTT
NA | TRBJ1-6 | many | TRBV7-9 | CASSSHDLGGIASPLHF | TGTGCCAGCAGCTCCCACGACCTTGGGGGAATTGCTTCACCCCTCCACTTT
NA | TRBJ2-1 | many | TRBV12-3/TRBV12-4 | CASSPLRNEQFF | TGTGCCAGCAGCCCACTTCGGAATGAGCAGTTCTTC
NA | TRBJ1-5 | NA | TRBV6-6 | CASTDPNQPQHF | TGTGCCAGCACCGACCCGAATCAGCCCCAGCATTTT
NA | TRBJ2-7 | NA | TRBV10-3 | CAITSVYEQYF | TGTGCCATCACTAGCGTCTACGAGCAGTACTTC
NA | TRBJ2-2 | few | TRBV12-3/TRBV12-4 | CASIPGGFSGELFF | TGTGCCAGCATCCCTGGGGGGTTTTCCGGGGAGCTGTTTTTT
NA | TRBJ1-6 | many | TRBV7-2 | CASSLRGKGNSPLHF | TGTGCCAGCAGCTTAAGGGGGAAGGGTAATTCACCCCTCCACTTT
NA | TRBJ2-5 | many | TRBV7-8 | CASSPGQIPLQETQYF | TGTGCCAGCAGCCCCGGACAGATTCCTTTACAAGAGACCCAGTACTTC
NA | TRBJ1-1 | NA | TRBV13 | CASSFPPADRSTEAFF | TGTGCCAGCAGCTTCCCCCCTGCGGACCGGAGCACTGAAGCTTTCTTT
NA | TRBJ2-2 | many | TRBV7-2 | CASSPRRVTGELFF | TGTGCCAGCAGCCCAAGGCGGGTCACCGGGGAGCTGTTTTTT
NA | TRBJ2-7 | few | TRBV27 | CASSPLGLPSEQYF | TGTGCCAGCAGCCCTCTGGGACTTCCGTCAGAGCAGTACTTC
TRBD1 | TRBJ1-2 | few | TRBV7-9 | CASSPKGTGGENGYTF | TGTGCCAGCAGCCCGAAGGGGACAGGGGGCGAGAATGGCTACACCTTC
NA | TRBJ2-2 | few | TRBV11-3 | CASSPRGQINTGELFF | TGTGCCAGCAGCCCGCGTGGGCAGATAAACACCGGGGAGCTGTTTTTT
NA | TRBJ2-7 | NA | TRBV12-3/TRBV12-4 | CASSPRGPPYEQYF | TGTGCCAGCAGTCCCCGCGGCCCTCCTTACGAGCAGTACTTC
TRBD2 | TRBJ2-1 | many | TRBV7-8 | CASRTAGGINEQFF | TGTGCCAGCAGGACGGCGGGGGGGATAAATGAGCAGTTCTTC
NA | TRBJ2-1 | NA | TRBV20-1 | CSARPGSSYNEQFF | TGCAGTGCTAGACCGGGGAGCTCCTACAATGAGCAGTTCTTC
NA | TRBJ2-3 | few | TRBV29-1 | CSVKSGFSTDTQYF | TGCAGCGTCAAGTCGGGTTTTAGCACAGATACGCAGTATTTT
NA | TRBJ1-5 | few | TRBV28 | CASSEGRGRINQPQHF | TGTGCCAGCAGCGAAGGCAGGGGAAGGATCAATCAGCCCCAGCATTTT
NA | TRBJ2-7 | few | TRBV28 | CASSRFASYEQYF | TGTGCCAGCAGTCGTTTCGCCTCCTACGAGCAGTACTTC